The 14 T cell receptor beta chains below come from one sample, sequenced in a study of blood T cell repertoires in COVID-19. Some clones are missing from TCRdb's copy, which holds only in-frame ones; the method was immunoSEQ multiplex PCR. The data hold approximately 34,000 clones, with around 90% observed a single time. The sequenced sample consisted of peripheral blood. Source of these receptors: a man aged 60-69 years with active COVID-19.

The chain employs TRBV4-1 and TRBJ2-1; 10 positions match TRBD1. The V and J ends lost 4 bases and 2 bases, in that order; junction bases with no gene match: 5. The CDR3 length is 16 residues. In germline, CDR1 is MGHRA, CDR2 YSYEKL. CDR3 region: CASSPSGTGAYNEQFF. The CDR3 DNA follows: TGCGCCAGCAGCCCCTCCGGGACAGGGGCCTACAATGAGCAGTTCTTC.

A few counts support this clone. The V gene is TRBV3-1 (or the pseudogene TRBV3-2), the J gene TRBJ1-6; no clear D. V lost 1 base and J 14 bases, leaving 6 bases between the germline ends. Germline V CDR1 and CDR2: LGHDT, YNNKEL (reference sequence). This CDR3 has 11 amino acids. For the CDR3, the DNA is TGTGCCAGCAGCCAAGGCATAGCCCTCCACTTT. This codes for CASSQGIALHF.

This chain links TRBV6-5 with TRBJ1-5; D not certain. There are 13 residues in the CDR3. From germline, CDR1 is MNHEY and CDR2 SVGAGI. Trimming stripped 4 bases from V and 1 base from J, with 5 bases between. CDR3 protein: CASSSLSNQPQHF. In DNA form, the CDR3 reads TGTGCCAGCAGTTCCCTGAGCAATCAGCCCCAGCATTTT.

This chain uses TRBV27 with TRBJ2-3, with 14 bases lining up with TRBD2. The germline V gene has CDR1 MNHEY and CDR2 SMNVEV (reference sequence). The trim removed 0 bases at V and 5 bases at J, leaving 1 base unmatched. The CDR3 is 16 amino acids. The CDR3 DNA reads TGTGCCAGCAGTTTATCGGGACTAGCGGGGGTAGATACGCAGTATTTT. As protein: CASSLSGLAGVDTQYF.

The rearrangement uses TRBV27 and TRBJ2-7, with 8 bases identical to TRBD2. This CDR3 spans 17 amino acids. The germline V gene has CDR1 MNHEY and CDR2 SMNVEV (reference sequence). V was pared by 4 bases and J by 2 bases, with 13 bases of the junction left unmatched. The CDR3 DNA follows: TGTGCCAGCAGTTCATCCGGGAGGGGAGGGAACACCTACGAGCAGTACTTC. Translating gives CASSSSGRGGNTYEQYF.

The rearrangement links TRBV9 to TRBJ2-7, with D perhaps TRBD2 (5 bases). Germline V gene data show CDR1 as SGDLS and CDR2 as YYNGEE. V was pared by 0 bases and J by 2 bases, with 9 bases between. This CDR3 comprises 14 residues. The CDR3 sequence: CASSVDEGPYEQYF. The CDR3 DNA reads TGTGCCAGCAGCGTAGATGAGGGCCCCTACGAGCAGTACTTC.

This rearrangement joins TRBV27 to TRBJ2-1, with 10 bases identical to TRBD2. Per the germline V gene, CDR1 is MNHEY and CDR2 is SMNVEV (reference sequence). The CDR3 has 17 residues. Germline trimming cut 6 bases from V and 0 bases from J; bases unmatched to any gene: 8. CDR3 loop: CASRGSSGRTSYNEQFF. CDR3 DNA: TGTGCCAGCAGAGGCAGTAGCGGGAGGACCTCCTACAATGAGCAGTTCTTC.

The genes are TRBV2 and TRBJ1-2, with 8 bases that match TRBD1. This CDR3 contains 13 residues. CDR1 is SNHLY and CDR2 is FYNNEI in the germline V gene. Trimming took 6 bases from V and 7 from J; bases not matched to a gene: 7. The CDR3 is CASSSGTGTGYTF. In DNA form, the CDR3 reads TGTGCCAGCAGCTCCGGGACAGGAACTGGCTACACCTTC. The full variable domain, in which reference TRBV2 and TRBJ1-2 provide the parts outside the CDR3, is EPEVTQTPSHQVTQMGQEVILRCVPISNHLYFYWYRQILGQKVEFLVSFYNNEISEKSEIFDDQFSVERPDGSNFTLKIRSTKLEDSAMYFCASSSGTGTGYTFGSGTRLTVV.

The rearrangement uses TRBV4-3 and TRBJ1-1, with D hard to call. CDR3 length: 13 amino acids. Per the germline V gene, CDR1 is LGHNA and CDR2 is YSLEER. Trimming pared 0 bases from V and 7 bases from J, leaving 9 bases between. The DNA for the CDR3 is TGCGCCAGCAGCCAAGATGAGGGCCTTGAAGCTTTCTTT. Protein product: CASSQDEGLEAFF.

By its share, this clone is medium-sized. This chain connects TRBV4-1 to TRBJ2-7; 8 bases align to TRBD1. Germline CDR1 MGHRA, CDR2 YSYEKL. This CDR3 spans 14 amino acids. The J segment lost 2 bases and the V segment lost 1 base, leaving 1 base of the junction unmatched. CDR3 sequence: CASSQAGQAYEQYF. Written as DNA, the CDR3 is TGCGCCAGCAGCCAAGCGGGACAGGCCTACGAGCAGTACTTC.

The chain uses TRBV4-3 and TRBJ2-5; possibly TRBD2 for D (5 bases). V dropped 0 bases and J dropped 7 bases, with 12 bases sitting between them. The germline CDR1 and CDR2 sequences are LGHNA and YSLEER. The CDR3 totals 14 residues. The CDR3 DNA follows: TGCGCCAGCAGCCAAGACACTAGTCGAGCGACCCAGTACTTC. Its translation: CASSQDTSRATQYF.

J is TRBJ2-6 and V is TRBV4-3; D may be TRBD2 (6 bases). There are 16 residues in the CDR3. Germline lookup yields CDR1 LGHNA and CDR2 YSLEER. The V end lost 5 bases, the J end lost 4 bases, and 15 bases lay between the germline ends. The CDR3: CASSGTGVVGANVLTF. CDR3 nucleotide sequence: TGCGCCAGCAGCGGAACGGGAGTAGTAGGGGCCAACGTCCTGACTTTC.

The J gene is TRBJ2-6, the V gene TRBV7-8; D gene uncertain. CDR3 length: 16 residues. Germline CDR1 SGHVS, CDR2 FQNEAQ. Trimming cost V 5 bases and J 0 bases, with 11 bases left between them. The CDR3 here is CASSERGYSGANVLTF. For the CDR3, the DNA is TGTGCCAGCAGCGAGAGAGGATACTCTGGGGCCAACGTCCTGACTTTC.

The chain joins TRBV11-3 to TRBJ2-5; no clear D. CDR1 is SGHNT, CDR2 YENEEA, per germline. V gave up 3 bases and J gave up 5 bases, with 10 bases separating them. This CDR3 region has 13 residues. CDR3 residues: CASSFSRSETQYF. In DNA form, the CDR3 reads TGTGCCAGCAGCTTTTCTAGGTCCGAGACCCAGTACTTC.